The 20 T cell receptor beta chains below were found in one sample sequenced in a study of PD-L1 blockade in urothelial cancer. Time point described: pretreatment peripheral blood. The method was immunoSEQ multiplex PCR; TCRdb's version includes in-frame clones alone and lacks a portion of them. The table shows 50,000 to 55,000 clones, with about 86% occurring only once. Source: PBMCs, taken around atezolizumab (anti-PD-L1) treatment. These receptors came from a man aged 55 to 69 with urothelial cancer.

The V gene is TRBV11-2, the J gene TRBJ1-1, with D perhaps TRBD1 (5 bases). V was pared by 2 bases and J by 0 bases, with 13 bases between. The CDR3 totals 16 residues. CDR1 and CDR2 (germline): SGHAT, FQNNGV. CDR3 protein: CASSLRRGTLNTEAFF. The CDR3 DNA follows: TGTGCCAGCAGCTTAAGGAGGGGAACTCTGAACACTGAAGCTTTCTTT.

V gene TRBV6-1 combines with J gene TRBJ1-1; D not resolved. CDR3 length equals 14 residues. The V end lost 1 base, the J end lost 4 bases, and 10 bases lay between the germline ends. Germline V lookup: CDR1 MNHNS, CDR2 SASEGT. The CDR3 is CASSEVASGTEAFF. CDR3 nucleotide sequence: TGTGCCAGCAGTGAAGTGGCTTCAGGCACTGAAGCTTTCTTT.

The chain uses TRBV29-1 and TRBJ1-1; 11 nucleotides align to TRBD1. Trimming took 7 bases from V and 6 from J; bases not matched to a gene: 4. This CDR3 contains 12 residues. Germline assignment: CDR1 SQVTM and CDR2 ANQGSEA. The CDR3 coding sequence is TGCAGCGCCGGACAGGGGGCGGCTGAAGCTTTCTTT. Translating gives CSAGQGAAEAFF.

Here the CDR3 reads CASSQGQASGGANVLTF. In DNA, the CDR3 is TGCGCCAGCAGCCAGGGACAGGCCTCAGGGGGGGCCAACGTCCTGACTTTC. The chain employs TRBV5-1 and TRBJ2-6, with 8 bases fitting TRBD1. The CDR3 contains 17 residues. The ends lost 4 bases at V and 4 bases at J; junction bases unmatched: 10. Germline V gene lookup returns CDR1 SGHRS and CDR2 YFSETQ. The full variable domain, completed using reference TRBV5-1 and TRBJ2-6, is KAGVTQTPRYLIKTRGQQVTLSCSPISGHRSVSWYQQTPGQGLQFLFEYFSETQRNKGNFPGRFSGRQFSNSRSEMNVSTLELGDSALYLCASSQGQASGGANVLTFGAGSRLTVL.

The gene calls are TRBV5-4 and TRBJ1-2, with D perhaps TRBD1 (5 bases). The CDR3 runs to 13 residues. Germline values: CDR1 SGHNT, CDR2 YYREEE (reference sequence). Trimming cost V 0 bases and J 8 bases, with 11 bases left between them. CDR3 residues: CASSLGSGWGYTF. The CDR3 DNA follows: TGTGCCAGCAGCTTGGGCTCAGGGTGGGGCTACACCTTC.

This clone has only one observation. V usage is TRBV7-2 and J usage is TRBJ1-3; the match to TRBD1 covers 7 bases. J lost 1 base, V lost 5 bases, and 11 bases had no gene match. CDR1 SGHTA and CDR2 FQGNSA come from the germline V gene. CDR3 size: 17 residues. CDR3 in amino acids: CASSPRGPGGSGNTIYF. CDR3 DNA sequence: TGTGCCAGCAGCCCCCGGGGCCCAGGGGGATCTGGAAACACCATATATTTT.

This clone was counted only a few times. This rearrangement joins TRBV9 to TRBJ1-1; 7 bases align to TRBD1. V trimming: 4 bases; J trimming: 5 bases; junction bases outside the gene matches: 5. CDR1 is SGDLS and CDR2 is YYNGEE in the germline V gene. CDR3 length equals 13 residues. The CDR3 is CASSLRGQTEAFF. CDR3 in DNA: TGTGCCAGCAGCCTCAGGGGACAGACTGAAGCTTTCTTT.

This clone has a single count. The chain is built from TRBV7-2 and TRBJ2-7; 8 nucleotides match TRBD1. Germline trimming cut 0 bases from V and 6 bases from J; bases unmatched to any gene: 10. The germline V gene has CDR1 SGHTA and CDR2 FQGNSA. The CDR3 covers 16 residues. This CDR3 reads CASSLAPQGQGPEQYF. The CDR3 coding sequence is TGTGCCAGCAGCTTAGCCCCCCAAGGACAGGGTCCCGAGCAGTACTTC.

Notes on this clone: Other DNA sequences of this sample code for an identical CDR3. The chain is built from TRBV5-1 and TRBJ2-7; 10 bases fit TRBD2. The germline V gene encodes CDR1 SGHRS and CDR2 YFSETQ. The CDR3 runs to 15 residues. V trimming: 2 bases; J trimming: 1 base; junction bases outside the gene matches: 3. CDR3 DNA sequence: TGCGCCAGCAGCTTAATAGCGGGAGGTTCCTACGAGCAGTACTTC. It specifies CASSLIAGGSYEQYF.

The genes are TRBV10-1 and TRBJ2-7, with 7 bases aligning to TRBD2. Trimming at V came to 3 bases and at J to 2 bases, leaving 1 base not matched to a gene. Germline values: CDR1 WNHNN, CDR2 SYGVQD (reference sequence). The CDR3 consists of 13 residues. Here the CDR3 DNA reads TGCGCCAGCAGTGAAGGGACTACCTACGAGCAGTACTTC. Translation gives CASSEGTTYEQYF.

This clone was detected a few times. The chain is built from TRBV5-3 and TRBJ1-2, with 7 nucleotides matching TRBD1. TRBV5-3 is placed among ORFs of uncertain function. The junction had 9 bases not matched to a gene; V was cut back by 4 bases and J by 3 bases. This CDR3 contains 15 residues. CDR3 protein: CARSPDRARDYGYTF. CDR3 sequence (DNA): TGTGCCAGAAGCCCAGACAGGGCTCGTGACTATGGCTACACCTTC.

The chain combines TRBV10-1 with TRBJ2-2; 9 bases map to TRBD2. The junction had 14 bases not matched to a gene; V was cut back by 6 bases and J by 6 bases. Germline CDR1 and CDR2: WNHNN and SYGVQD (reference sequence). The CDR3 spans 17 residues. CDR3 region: CASRAGGPLNGAGELFF. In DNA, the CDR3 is TGCGCCAGCAGGGCGGGAGGGCCCCTGAATGGCGCCGGGGAGCTGTTTTTT.

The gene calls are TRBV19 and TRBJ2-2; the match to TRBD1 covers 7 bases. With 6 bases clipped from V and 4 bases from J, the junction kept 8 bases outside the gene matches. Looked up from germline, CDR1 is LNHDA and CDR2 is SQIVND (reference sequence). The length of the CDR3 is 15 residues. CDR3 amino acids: CASRTPGTVTGELFF. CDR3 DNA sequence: TGTGCCAGTAGGACCCCCGGGACAGTCACCGGGGAGCTGTTTTTT.

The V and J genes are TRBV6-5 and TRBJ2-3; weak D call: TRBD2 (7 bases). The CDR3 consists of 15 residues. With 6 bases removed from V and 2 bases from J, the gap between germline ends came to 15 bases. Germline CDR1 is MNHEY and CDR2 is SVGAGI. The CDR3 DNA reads TGTGCCAGCAGGGCCGGGGGGCCCATCACAGATACGCAGTATTTT. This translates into CASRAGGPITDTQYF.

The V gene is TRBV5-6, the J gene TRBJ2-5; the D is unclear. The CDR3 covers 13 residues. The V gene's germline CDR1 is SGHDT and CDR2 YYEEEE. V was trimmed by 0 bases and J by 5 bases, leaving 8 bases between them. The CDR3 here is CASSLASTETQYF. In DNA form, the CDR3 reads TGTGCCAGCAGCTTGGCTAGTACGGAGACCCAGTACTTC.

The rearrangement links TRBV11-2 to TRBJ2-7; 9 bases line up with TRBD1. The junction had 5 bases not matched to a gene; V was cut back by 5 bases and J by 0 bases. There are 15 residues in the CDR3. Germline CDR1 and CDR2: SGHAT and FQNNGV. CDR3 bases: TGTGCCAGCAGCCGGGACAGGGTAAGCTCCTACGAGCAGTACTTC. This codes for CASSRDRVSSYEQYF. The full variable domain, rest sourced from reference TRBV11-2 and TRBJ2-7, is EAGVAQSPRYKIIEKRQSVAFWCNPISGHATLYWYQQILGQGPKLLIQFQNNGVVDDSQLPKDRFSAERLKGVDSTLKIQPAKLEDSAVYLCASSRDRVSSYEQYFGPGTRLTVT.

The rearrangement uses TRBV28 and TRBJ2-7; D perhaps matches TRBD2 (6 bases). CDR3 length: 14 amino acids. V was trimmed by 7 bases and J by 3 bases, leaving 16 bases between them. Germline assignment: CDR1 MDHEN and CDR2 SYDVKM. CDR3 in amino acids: CASTSEGGGYEQYF. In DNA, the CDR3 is TGTGCCAGCACCTCGGAGGGTGGGGGCTACGAGCAGTACTTC.

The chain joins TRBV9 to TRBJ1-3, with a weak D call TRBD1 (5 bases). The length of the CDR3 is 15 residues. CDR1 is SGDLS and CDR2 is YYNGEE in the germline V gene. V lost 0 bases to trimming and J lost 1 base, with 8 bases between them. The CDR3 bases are TGTGCCAGCAGCGTAGGTGGGGGGTCTGGAAACACCATATATTTT. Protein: CASSVGGGSGNTIYF.

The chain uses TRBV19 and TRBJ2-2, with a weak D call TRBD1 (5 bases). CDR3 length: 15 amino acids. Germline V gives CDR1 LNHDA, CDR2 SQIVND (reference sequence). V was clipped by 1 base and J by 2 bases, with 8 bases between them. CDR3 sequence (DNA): TGTGCCAGTAGTATAGTCAGGGTCAACACCGGGGAGCTGTTTTTT. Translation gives CASSIVRVNTGELFF.

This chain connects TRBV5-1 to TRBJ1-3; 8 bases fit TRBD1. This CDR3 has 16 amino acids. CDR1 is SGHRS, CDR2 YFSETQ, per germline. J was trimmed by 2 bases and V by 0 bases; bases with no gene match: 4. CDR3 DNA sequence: TGCGCCAGCAGCTTGGTTGGACAGGGCGCTGGAAACACCATATATTTT. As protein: CASSLVGQGAGNTIYF.